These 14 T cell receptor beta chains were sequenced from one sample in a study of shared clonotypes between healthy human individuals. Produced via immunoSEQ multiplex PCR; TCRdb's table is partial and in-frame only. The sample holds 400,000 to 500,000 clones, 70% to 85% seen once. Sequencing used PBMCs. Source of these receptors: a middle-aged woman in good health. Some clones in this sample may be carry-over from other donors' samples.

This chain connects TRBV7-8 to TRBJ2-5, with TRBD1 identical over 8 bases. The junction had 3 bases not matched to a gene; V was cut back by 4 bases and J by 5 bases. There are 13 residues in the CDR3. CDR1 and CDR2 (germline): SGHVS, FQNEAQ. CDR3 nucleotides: TGTGCCAGCAGCTCCCAGGGGGCGGAGACCCAGTACTTC. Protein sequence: CASSSQGAETQYF.

The CDR3 protein is CASIPPEGGDKHSYEQYF. The CDR3 DNA reads TGTGCCAGTATCCCACCGGAAGGGGGGGATAAACACTCCTACGAGCAGTACTTC. This sequence joins TRBV19 and TRBJ2-7; perhaps TRBD2 as D (7 bases). The CDR3 contains 18 residues. V shed 7 bases and J shed 0 bases, with 25 bases lying between them. The germline gives CDR1 LNHDA, CDR2 SQIVND (reference sequence).

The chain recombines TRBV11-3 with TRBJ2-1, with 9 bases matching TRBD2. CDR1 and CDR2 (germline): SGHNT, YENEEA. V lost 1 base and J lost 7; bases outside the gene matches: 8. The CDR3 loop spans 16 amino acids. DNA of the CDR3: TGTGCCAGCAGCTTAGGGGGGGCTAGCGGGACGAATGAGCAGTTCTTC. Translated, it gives CASSLGGASGTNEQFF.

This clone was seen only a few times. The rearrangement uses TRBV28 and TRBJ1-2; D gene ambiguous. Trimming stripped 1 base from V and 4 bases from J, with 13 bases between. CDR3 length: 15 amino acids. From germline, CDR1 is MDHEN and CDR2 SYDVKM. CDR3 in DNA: TGTGCCAGCAGTTTATCAGGAATTGGTCGCTATGGCTACACCTTC. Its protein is CASSLSGIGRYGYTF.

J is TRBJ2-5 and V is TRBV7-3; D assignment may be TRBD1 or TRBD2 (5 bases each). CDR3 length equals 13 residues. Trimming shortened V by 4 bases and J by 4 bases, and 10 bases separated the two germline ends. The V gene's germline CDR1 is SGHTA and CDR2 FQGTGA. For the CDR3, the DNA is TGTGCCAGCAGCTGGGGACCTCGAGAGACCCAGTACTTC. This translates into CASSWGPRETQYF. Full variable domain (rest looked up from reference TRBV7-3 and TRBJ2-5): GAGVSQTPSNKVTEKGKYVELRCDPISGHTALYWYRQSLGQGPEFLIYFQGTGAADDSGLPNDRFFAVRPEGSVSTLKIQRTERGDSAVYLCASSWGPRETQYFGPGTRLLVL.

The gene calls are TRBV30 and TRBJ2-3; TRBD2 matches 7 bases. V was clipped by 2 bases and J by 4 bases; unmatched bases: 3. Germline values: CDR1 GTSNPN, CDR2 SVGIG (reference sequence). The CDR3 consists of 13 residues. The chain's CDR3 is CAWSIRGADTQYF. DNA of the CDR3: TGTGCCTGGAGTATCCGGGGGGCAGATACGCAGTATTTT.

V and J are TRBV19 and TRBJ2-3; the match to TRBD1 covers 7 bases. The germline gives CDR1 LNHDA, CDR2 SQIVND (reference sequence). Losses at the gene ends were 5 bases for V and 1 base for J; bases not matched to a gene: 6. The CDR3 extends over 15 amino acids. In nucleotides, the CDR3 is TGTGCCAGTAGTGCCACAGGGGCGGGCACAGATACGCAGTATTTT. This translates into CASSATGAGTDTQYF.

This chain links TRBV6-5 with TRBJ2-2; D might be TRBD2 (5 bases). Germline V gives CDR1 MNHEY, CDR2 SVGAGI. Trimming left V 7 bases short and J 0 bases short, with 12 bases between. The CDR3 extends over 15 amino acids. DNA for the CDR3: TGTGCCAGCATGGACTGGGCCGCGAACACCGGGGAGCTGTTTTTT. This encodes CASMDWAANTGELFF.

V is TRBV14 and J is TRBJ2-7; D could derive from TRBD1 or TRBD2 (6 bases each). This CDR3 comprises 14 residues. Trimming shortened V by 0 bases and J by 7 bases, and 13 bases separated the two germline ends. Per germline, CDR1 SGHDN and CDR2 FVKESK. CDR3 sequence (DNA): TGTGCCAGCAGCCAAGACTGGGGGGCGGATGAGCAGTACTTC. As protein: CASSQDWGADEQYF.

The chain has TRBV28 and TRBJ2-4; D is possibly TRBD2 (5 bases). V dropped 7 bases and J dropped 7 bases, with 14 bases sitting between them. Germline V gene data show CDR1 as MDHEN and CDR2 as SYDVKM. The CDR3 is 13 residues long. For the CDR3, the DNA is TGTGCCAGCATGAGGGAGCGAGGTAACATTCAGTACTTC. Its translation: CASMRERGNIQYF.

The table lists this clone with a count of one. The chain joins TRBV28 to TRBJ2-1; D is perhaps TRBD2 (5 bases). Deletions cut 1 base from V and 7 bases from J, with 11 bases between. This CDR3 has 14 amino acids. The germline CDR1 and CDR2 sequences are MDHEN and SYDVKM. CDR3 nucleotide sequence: TGTGCCAGCAGTTTATATAGCGAACCAAATGAGCAGTTCTTC. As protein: CASSLYSEPNEQFF. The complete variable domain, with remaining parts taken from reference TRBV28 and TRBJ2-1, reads DVKVTQSSRYLVKRTGEKVFLECVQDMDHENMFWYRQDPGLGLRLIYFSYDVKMKEKGDIPEGYSVSREKKERFSLILESASTNQTSMYLCASSLYSEPNEQFFGPGTRLTVL.

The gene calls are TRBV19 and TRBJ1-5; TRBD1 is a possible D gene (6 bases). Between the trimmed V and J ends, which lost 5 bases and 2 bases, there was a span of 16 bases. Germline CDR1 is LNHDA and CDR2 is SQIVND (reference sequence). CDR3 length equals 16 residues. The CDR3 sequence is CASSFQPGAGNQPQHF. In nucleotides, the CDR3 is TGTGCCAGTAGTTTCCAGCCAGGGGCGGGCAATCAGCCCCAGCATTTT. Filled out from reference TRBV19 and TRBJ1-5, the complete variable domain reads DGGITQSPKYLFRKEGQNVTLSCEQNLNHDAMYWYRQDPGQGLRLIYYSQIVNDFQKGDIAEGYSVSREKKESFPLTVTSAQKNPTAFYLCASSFQPGAGNQPQHFGDGTRLSIL.

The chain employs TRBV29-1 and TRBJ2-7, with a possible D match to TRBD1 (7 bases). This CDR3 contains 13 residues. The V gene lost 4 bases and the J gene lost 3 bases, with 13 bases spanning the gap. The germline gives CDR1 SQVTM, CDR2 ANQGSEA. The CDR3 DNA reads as TGCAGCGTTGGCCGACAGGGACTCTACGAGCAGTACTTC. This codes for CSVGRQGLYEQYF.

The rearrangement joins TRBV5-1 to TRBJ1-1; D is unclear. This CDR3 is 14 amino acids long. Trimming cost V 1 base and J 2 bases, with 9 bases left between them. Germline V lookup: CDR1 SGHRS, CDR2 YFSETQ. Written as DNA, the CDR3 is TGCGCCAGCAGCTTGCGGCAGCCAAACACTGAAGCTTTCTTT. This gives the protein CASSLRQPNTEAFF.